The next 14 T cell receptor beta chains were all read from a single sample in a study of T cells after yellow fever vaccination. TCRdb used MiXCR to reprocess the 5' RACE reads, holding one entry per CDR3 protein. The sample has around 360,000 distinct CDR3 sequences, roughly 10% seen once. The sample consisted of PBMCs, taken on the day of the first yellow fever vaccination. These receptors all stem from a man aged 18-30 years who received the YFV17D yellow fever vaccine.

This sequence joins TRBV7-2 and TRBJ2-5; 10 positions match TRBD2. V lost 3 bases, J lost 5 bases, and 3 bases stayed unmatched. The length of the CDR3 is 14 residues. Germline values: CDR1 SGHTA, CDR2 FQGNSA. The CDR3 DNA follows: TGTGCCAGCAGCTTTCAAGCGGGGGGGGAGACCCAGTACTTC. It translates to CASSFQAGGETQYF.

The chain carries TRBV20-1 and TRBJ2-3; D possibly corresponds to TRBD1 (6 bases). The germline CDR1 and CDR2 sequences are DFQATT and SNEGSKA (reference sequence). CDR3 length: 13 residues. Trimming cost V 5 bases and J 2 bases, with 11 bases left between them. CDR3 sequence (DNA): TGCAGTGCTCCACGGGACAACACAGATACGCAGTATTTT. Translation: CSAPRDNTDTQYF.

This clonotype was seen a handful of times. The rearrangement links TRBV4-2 to TRBJ1-3; no firm D call. Germline V lookup: CDR1 LGHNA, CDR2 YNFKEQ. Trimming pared 4 bases from V and 0 bases from J, leaving 7 bases between. This CDR3 comprises 14 residues. The CDR3, as DNA: TGTGCCAGCAGCCTGAGACTCTCTGGAAACACCATATATTTT. Residues: CASSLRLSGNTIYF.

This clonotype has a handful of counts. V and J are TRBV7-9 and TRBJ2-1; 7 bases fit TRBD2. The germline V gene has CDR1 SEHNR and CDR2 FQNEAQ (reference sequence). V shed 4 bases, J shed 10 bases, and the junction held 13 bases outside the gene matches. The CDR3 is made up of 15 amino acids. The CDR3 sequence: CASSSGTNPNGEQFF. The CDR3 DNA follows: TGTGCCAGCAGCTCCGGGACTAACCCTAACGGGGAGCAGTTCTTC.

This clonotype appeared a few times. The chain is built from TRBV7-6 and TRBJ2-1, with D perhaps assigned TRBD1 or TRBD2 (7 bases each). The V gene's germline CDR1 is SGHVS and CDR2 FNYEAQ. The CDR3 covers 17 residues. V was clipped by 1 base and J by 8 bases, with 21 bases between them. This CDR3 reads CASSLVGRLAGGDEQFF. The CDR3 coding sequence is TGTGCCAGCAGCTTAGTCGGGAGACTAGCAGGGGGGGATGAGCAGTTCTTC.

The rearrangement links TRBV27 to TRBJ2-3, with 7 nucleotides matching TRBD2. V dropped 4 bases and J dropped 1; count of bases not matched to a gene: 8. The germline V gene has CDR1 MNHEY and CDR2 SMNVEV (reference sequence). The CDR3 is made up of 16 amino acids. The CDR3 sequence is CASSSPAGKGTDTQYF. The CDR3 DNA reads as TGTGCCAGCAGTTCCCCAGCGGGGAAAGGCACAGATACGCAGTATTTT.

This clonotype was seen only a few times. The chain uses TRBV5-6 and TRBJ1-6; TRBD1 agrees at 11 bases. The CDR3 length is 16 residues. V shed 4 bases and J 10 bases; nucleotides not matched to a gene: 10. Per the germline V gene, CDR1 is SGHDT and CDR2 is YYEEEE. CDR3 coding DNA: TGTGCCAGCAGCATCGCGGGACAGGGGGTCCAATCACCCCTCCACTTT. Protein: CASSIAGQGVQSPLHF. Combining the CDR3 with reference TRBV5-6 and TRBJ1-6 gives the whole variable domain DAGVTQSPTHLIKTRGQQVTLRCSPKSGHDTVSWYQQALGQGPQFIFQYYEEEERQRGNFPDRFSGHQFPNYSSELNVNALLLGDSALYLCASSIAGQGVQSPLHFGNGTRLTVT.

The rearrangement uses TRBV15 and TRBJ2-5, with 7 bases matching TRBD2. The trim removed 0 bases at V and 0 bases at J, leaving 4 bases unmatched. The CDR3 consists of 16 residues. CDR1 is LNHNV, CDR2 YYDKDF, per germline (reference sequence). The CDR3 here is CATSRERGTNQETQYF. The DNA of the CDR3 is TGTGCCACCAGCAGAGAGCGGGGGACCAACCAAGAGACCCAGTACTTC.

This clonotype has a handful of counts. This chain links TRBV5-1 with TRBJ2-3; TRBD1 or TRBD2 may be the D gene (5 bases each). CDR3 length equals 15 residues. V was clipped by 1 base and J by 6 bases, with 15 bases between them. The germline V gene encodes CDR1 SGHRS and CDR2 YFSETQ. The CDR3 bases are TGCGCCAGCAGCTTGTCTCGAGGGGTGGCCGATACGCAGTATTTT. It codes for CASSLSRGVADTQYF.

To note about this clonotype: The junction and the germline gene differ at one end; a read error may be behind it. The chain couples TRBV7-7 to TRBJ2-1; D remains ambiguous. Germline CDR1 SSHAT, CDR2 FNYEAQ (reference sequence). The CDR3 covers 15 residues. This chain's CDR3 is CASSLDLDTYNEQFF. In nucleotides, the CDR3 is TGTGCTAGCAGCTTAGATCTGGATACCTACAATGAGCAGTTCTTC.

The chain recombines TRBV5-5 with TRBJ2-7; D is ambiguous. Trimming shortened V by 5 bases and J by 5 bases, and 8 bases separated the two germline ends. The CDR3 spans 11 residues. Germline V gene lookup returns CDR1 SGHKS and CDR2 YYEKEE (reference sequence). The DNA for the CDR3 is TGTGCCAGCAGTGCAAGGGACGAGCAGTACTTC. It translates to CASSARDEQYF.

This clonotype was recorded a few times. The J gene is TRBJ2-3, the V gene TRBV10-3; no firm D call. Germline V gene sequence: CDR1 ENHRY, CDR2 SYGVKD. The CDR3 covers 15 residues. The V end lost 7 bases, the J end lost 0 bases, and 14 bases lay between the germline ends. The DNA for the CDR3 is TGTGCCATCACCCCTCACAGCTCTAGCACAGATACGCAGTATTTT. Protein sequence: CAITPHSSSTDTQYF.

The sample holds a few counts of this clonotype. CDR3 in amino acids: CASSLTAGGNLRTQYF. DNA for the CDR3: TGCGCCAGCAGCTTGACGGCCGGGGGGAATTTAAGGACCCAGTACTTC. The gene calls are TRBV5-1 and TRBJ2-5; TRBD2 matches at 7 bases. The germline gives CDR1 SGHRS, CDR2 YFSETQ. Trimming cost V 1 base and J 7 bases; bases outside gene matches: 13. The CDR3 consists of 16 residues.

This clonotype was found a few times. The chain couples TRBV4-3 to TRBJ2-1, with TRBD2 matching over 7 bases. This CDR3 region has 20 residues. Germline-derived CDR1 and CDR2 are LGHNA and YSLEER. V lost 1 base to trimming and J lost 0 bases; unmatched junction nucleotides: 15. The CDR3 DNA is TGCGCCAGCAGCCAAGGGGACGGTATACTAGCGACGAGCTCCTACAATGAGCAGTTCTTC. It translates to CASSQGDGILATSSYNEQFF.